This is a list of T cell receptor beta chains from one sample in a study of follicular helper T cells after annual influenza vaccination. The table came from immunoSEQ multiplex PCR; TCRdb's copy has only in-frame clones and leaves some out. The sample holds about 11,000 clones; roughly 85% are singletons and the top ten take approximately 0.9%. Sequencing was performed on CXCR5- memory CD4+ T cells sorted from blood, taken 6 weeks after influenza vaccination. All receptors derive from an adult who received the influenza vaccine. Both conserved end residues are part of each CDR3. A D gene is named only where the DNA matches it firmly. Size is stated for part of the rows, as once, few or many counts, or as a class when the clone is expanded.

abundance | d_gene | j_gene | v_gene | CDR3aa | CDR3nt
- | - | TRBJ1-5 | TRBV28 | CASSYIRGGSGYQPQHF | TGTGCCAGCAGTTACATACGGGGGGGGTCAGGCTATCAGCCCCAGCATTTT
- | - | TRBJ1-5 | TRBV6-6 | CAIGGRRSNQPQHF | TGTGCCATCGGGGGGCGCAGGAGCAATCAGCCCCAGCATTTT
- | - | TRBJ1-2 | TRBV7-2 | CASSPQGGPTHFYGYTF | TGTGCCAGCAGCCCTCAGGGTGGGCCGACTCATTTCTATGGCTACACCTTC
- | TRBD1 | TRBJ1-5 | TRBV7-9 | CASSEGQGHQPQHF | TGTGCCAGCAGCGAAGGACAGGGACATCAGCCCCAGCATTTT
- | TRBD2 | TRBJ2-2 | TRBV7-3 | CASSHRRTSGGIGELFF | TGTGCCAGCAGCCACCGCCGGACTAGCGGGGGTATCGGGGAGCTGTTTTTT
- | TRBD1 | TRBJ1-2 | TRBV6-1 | CASRTGLAYGYTF | TGTGCCAGCAGGACAGGGCTGGCCTATGGCTACACCTTC
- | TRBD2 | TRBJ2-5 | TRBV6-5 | CASSRLAEPPGTQYF | TGTGCCAGCAGTCGACTAGCGGAGCCCCCAGGGACCCAGTACTTC
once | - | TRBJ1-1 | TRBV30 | CAWSVLSGSEAFF | TGTGCCTGGAGTGTACTTTCTGGAAGTGAAGCTTTCTTT
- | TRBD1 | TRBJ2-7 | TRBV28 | CASRTGTGSSYEQYF | TGTGCCAGCAGGACCGGGACAGGGAGTTCCTACGAGCAGTACTTC
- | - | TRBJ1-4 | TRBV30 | CAWSSGVYEKLFF | TGTGCCTGGAGTTCCGGTGTGTATGAAAAACTGTTTTTT
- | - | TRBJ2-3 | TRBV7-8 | CASSWTASTDTQYF | TGTGCCAGCAGTTGGACAGCTAGCACAGATACGCAGTATTTT
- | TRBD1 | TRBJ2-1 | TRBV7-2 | CASSLQGGSYNEQFF | TGTGCCAGCAGCCTACAGGGGGGTTCCTACAATGAGCAGTTCTTC
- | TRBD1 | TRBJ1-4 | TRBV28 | CASSPGGTGGEKLFF | TGTGCCAGCAGTCCTGGGGGGACAGGGGGCGAAAAACTGTTTTTT
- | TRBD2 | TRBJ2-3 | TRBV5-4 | CASSLELAGDTQYF | TGTGCCAGCAGCTTGGAGCTAGCGGGAGATACGCAGTATTTT
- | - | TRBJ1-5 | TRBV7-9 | CASSLTGREQPQHF | TGTGCCAGCAGCTTAACGGGGAGGGAACAGCCCCAGCATTTT
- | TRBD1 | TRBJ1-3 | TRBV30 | CAWSDLRTGNSGNTIYF | TGTGCCTGGAGTGACTTGAGGACAGGGAACTCTGGAAACACCATATATTTT
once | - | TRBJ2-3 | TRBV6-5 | CASSPDAGYTDTQYF | TGTGCCAGCAGCCCCGACGCGGGGTACACAGATACGCAGTATTTT
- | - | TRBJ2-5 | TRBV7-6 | CASSSGVTPGSGGETQYF | TGTGCCAGCAGCTCCGGGGTTACACCGGGGTCAGGAGGAGAGACCCAGTACTTC
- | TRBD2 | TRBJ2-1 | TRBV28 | CASNSGTSEQFF | TGTGCCAGCAATTCCGGGACTAGTGAGCAGTTCTTC
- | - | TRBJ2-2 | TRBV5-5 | CASSLGGLSTGELFF | TGTGCCAGCAGCTTAGGAGGGTTGAGCACCGGGGAGCTGTTTTTT
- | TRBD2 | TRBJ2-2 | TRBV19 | CASRDSGRLTGELFF | TGTGCCAGTAGGGATAGCGGGAGACTCACCGGGGAGCTGTTTTTT
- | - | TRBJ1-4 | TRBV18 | CASSPLRRGGLTNEKLFF | TGTGCCAGCTCACCATTGCGTCGTGGGGGACTAACTAATGAAAAACTGTTTTTT
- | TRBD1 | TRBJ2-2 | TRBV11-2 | CASSRDRGAGELFF | TGTGCCAGCAGCCGGGACAGGGGCGCCGGGGAGCTGTTTTTT